This TCR beta chain was identified in a study of cytomegalovirus exposure and HLA in healthy donors. For the study at large: Unique TCR beta sequences numbering approximately 100 million came from 150 million to 200 million T cells in an earlier analysis. Overall study results and limits: Exclusion applied to some V segments, including TRBV6-2 and TRBV6-3, as they were indistinguishable. In a later analysis, a missense DCLRE1C variant was linked to TCR beta V- and J-gene trimming.

About this clone: Its matching antigen is unknown.

Per the germline V gene, CDR1 is SGHTA and CDR2 is FQGNSA. The CDR3 covers 16 residues. V lost 5 bases and J lost 4, with 17 bases in between. Vbeta (60) and Jbeta (13) primers were used in the PCR. The data were produced by immunoSEQ multiplex PCR, yet TCRdb's version contains in-frame clones alone and is incomplete. This table holds some 75,000 clones. The TCR sequence derives from a man aged 40-55 years in good health and CMV-seronegative. This chain joins TRBV7-2 and TRBJ2-2, with D possibly being TRBD2 (6 bases). The sequenced sample consisted of PBMCs. The CDR3 DNA is TGTGCCAGCAGCCGAAATTCGGGACTCCCCACCGGGGAGCTGTTTTTT. Protein: CASSRNSGLPTGELFF.